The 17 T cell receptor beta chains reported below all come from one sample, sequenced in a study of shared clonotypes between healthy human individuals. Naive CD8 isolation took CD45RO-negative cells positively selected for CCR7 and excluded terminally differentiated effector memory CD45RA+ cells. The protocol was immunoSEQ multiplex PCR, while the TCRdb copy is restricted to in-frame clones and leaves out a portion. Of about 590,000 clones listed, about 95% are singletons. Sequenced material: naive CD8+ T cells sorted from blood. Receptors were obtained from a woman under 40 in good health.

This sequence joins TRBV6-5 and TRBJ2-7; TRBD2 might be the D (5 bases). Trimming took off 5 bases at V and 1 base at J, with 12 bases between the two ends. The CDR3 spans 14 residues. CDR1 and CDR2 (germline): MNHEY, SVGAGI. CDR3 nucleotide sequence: TGTGCCAGCAGTACCACCGGGGAGTCCTACGAGCAGTACTTC. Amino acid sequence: CASSTTGESYEQYF.

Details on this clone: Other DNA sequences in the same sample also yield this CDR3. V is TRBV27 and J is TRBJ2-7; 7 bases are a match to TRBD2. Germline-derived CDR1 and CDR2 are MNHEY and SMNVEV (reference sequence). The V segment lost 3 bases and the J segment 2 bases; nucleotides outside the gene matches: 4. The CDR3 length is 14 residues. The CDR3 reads CASSFGLAAYEQYF. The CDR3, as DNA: TGTGCCAGCAGTTTTGGGCTAGCGGCCTACGAGCAGTACTTC.

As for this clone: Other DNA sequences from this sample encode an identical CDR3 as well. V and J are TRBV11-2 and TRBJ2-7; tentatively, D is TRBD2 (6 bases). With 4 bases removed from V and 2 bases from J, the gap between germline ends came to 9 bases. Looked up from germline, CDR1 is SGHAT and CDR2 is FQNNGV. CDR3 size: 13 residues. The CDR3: CASSSGLPYEQYF. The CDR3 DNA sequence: TGTGCCAGCAGCTCTGGACTACCCTACGAGCAGTACTTC.

The CDR3 nucleotides are TGTGCCAGCACCTATACATCCTACGAGCAGTACTTC. It translates to CASTYTSYEQYF. The chain uses TRBV6-1 and TRBJ2-7; D remains unclear. CDR3 length: 12 amino acids. Germline CDR1 and CDR2: MNHNS and SASEGT. Trimming shortened V by 7 bases and J by 1 base, and 8 bases separated the two germline ends.

CDR3 sequence reads: CASSPMTYEQYF. CDR3 in DNA: TGTGCCAGCAGTCCGATGACCTACGAGCAGTACTTC. The chain links TRBV2 to TRBJ2-7; no clear D. Germline assignment: CDR1 SNHLY and CDR2 FYNNEI. This CDR3 is built from 12 residues. Trimming left V 5 bases short and J 2 bases short, with 7 bases between. The variable domain in full, completed from reference TRBV2 and TRBJ2-7, reads EPEVTQTPSHQVTQMGQEVILRCVPISNHLYFYWYRQILGQKVEFLVSFYNNEISEKSEIFDDQFSVERPDGSNFTLKIRSTKLEDSAMYFCASSPMTYEQYFGPGTRLTVT.

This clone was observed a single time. CDR3 sequence: CASSAGTSSYNEQFF. The CDR3 DNA reads as TGTGCCAGCAGCGCCGGGACTAGCTCCTACAATGAGCAGTTCTTC. J is TRBJ2-1 and V is TRBV11-2; 8 bases match TRBD2. Trimming removed 5 bases from V and 0 bases from J; junction bases left unmatched: 3. CDR3 length: 15 residues. Germline V lookup: CDR1 SGHAT, CDR2 FQNNGV.

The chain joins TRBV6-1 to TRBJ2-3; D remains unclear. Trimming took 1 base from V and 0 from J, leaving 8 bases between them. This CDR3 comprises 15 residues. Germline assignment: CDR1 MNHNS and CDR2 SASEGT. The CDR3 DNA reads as TGTGCCAGCAGTGAAGAAGCTATTAGCACAGATACGCAGTATTTT. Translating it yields CASSEEAISTDTQYF.

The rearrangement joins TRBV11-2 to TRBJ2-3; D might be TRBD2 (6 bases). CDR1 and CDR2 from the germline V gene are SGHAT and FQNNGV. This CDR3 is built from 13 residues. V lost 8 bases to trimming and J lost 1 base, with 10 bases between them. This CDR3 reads CASEGEGTDTQYF. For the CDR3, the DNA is TGTGCCAGCGAAGGGGAGGGCACAGATACGCAGTATTTT.

This chain's CDR3 is CASSTSGLLYNEQFF. The DNA of the CDR3 is TGTGCCAGCAGCACGAGCGGGCTCCTCTACAATGAGCAGTTCTTC. The rearrangement links TRBV7-3 to TRBJ2-1; D perhaps matches TRBD2 (6 bases). Trimming stripped 5 bases from V and 3 bases from J, with 14 bases between. Germline V lookup: CDR1 SGHTA, CDR2 FQGTGA. The CDR3 spans 15 residues.

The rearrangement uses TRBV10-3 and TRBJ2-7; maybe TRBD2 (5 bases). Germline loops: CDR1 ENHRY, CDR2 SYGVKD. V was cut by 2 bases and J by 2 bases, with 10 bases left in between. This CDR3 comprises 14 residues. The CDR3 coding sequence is TGTGCCATCAGTGAGGCTAGCAGCACCTACGAGCAGTACTTC. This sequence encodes CAISEASSTYEQYF.

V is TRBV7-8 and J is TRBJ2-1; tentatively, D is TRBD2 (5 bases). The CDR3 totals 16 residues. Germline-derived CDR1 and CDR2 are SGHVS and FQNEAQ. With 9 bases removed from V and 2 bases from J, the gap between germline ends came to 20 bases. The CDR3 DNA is TGTGCCAGTATAGGGAGAGTGGCTAAAACCTACAATGAGCAGTTCTTC. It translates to CASIGRVAKTYNEQFF. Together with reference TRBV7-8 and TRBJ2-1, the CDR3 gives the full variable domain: GAGVSQSPRYKVAKRGQDVALRCDPISGHVSLFWYQQALGQGPEFLTYFQNEAQLDKSGLPSDRFFAERPEGSVSTLKIQRTQQEDSAVYLCASIGRVAKTYNEQFFGPGTRLTVL.

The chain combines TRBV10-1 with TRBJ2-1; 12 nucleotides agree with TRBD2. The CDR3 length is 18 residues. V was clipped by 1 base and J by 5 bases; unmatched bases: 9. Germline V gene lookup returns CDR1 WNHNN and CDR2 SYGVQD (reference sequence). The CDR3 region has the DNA TGCGCCAGCAGTGAGTACCAGACTAGCGGGAGTGGGAACAATGAGCAGTTCTTC. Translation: CASSEYQTSGSGNNEQFF.

The CDR3 DNA sequence: TGTGCCTGGAGTGTATTAGCGGGAGATCGCGATGAGCAGTTCTTC. Protein: CAWSVLAGDRDEQFF. J is TRBJ2-1 and V is TRBV30, with 9 bases aligning to TRBD2. CDR3 length: 15 amino acids. V shed 0 bases and J 8 bases; nucleotides not matched to a gene: 8. Germline V gene sequence: CDR1 GTSNPN, CDR2 SVGIG (reference sequence).

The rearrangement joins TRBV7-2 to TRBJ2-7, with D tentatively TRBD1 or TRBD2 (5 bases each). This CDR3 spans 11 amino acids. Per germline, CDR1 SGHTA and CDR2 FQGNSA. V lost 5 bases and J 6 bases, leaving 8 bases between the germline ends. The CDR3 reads CASSTRGEQYF. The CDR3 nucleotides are TGTGCCAGCAGCACTAGGGGCGAGCAGTACTTC.

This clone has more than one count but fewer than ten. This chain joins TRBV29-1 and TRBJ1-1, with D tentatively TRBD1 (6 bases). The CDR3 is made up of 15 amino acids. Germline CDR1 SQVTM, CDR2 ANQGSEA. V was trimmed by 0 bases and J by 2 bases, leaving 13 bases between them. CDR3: CSVEEGRGANTEAFF. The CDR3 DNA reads TGCAGCGTTGAAGAGGGGAGGGGGGCTAACACTGAAGCTTTCTTT.

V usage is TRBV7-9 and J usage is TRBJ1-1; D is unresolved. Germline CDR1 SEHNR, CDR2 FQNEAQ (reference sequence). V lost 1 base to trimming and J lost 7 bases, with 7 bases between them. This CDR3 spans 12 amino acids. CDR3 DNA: TGTGCCAGCAGCTTAGAGGTAGATGAAGCTTTCTTT. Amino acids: CASSLEVDEAFF.

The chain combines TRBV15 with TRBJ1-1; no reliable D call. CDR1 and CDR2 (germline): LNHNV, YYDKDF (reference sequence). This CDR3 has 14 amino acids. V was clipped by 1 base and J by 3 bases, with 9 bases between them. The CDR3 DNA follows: TGTGCCACCAGCAGAGGGTCGGAGGACACTGAAGCTTTCTTT. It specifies CATSRGSEDTEAFF.